This TCR beta chain was sequenced during a study of blood T cells in healthy people across ages. The germline V gene has CDR1 LNHNV and CDR2 YYDKDF (reference sequence). This CDR3 has 14 amino acids. Unmatched junction bases numbered 6, after V lost 2 bases and J lost 5 bases. The authors ran a second PCR of 7 to 11 cycles using a sample-barcoded 5' primer and a J-beta primer mix. Via MiXCR, TCRdb re-called the 5' RACE reads, giving one row per CDR3 protein. The table includes 1.5 million to 2 million distinct CDR3 sequences, around 48% detected once. Material for sequencing was blood. This receptor was identified in a woman between 40 and 55 years old in good health. V is TRBV15 and J is TRBJ2-7; 7 bases line up with TRBD1. CDR3 DNA sequence: TGTGCCACCAGCAGAAATACAGGGGTCCACGAGCAGTACTTC. Translating it yields CATSRNTGVHEQYF.